This T cell receptor (beta chain) comes out of a study of PD-1 blockade in mismatch repair-deficient tumors. Study-level information: Patients had around 11 mismatch repair-deficient cancer types, all previously treated and progressing. Study results and limitations: Tumor-resident clones, often undetectable pretreatment in blood, expanded then contracted after pembrolizumab.

V shed 6 bases and J 2 bases; nucleotides not matched to a gene: 3. CDR3 length: 14 amino acids. Germline assignment: CDR1 MNHEY and CDR2 SMNVEV (reference sequence). Measured with immunoSEQ multiplex PCR; TCRdb has only the in-frame clones, and not every one. The sample contains fewer than 45,000 clones, about 85% of which appear only once. PCR or immunohistochemistry showed mismatch repair deficiency in every enrolled patient. TCR sequencing covered a few patients who responded to pembrolizumab. About this clone: Its target is unknown.

This sample comprised peripheral blood, obtained 76 weeks after starting pembrolizumab. V and J are TRBV27 and TRBJ2-2, with 7 nucleotides matching TRBD2. This clonotype originated in an adult with mismatch repair-deficient cancer. The CDR3, as DNA: TGTGCCAGCAGCGGCGGGAGTAACACCGGGGAGCTGTTTTTT. Translation: CASSGGSNTGELFF.